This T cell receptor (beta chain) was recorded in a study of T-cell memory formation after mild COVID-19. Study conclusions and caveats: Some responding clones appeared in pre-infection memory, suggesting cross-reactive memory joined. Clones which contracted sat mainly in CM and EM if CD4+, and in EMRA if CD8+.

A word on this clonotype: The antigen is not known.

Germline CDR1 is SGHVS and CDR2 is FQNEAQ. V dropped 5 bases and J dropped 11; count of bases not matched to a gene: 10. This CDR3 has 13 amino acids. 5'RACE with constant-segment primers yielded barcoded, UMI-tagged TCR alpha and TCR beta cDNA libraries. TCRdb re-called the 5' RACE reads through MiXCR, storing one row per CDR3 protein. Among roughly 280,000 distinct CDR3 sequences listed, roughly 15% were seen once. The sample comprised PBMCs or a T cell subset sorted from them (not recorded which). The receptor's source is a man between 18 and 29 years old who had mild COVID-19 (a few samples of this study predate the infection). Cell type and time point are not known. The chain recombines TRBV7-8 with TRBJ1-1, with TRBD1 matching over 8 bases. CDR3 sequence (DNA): TGTGCCAGCAGCGAAGGACAGGGAGTTTGGGCTTTCTTT. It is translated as CASSEGQGVWAFF.